The 32 T cell receptor beta chains in this list originate from one sample, sequenced in a study of CD8+CD57+ T cells in acquired aplastic anemia. Genomic DNA acted as the template from which TCR beta VDJ combination and CDR3 sequence profiling were carried out. TCRdb fed the reads into MiXCR, producing one record per CDR3 protein. The sample lists roughly 260,000 distinct CDR3 sequences; around 43% were seen once. CD8+CD57+ cell expansion, shown by flow cytometry, had occurred in the patients selected for sequencing. The specimen was sorted CD4+, CD8+, or CD8+CD57+ T cells (not recorded which) from PBMCs. The receptors shown here come from a human donor with aplastic anemia.

The genes are TRBV7-2 and TRBJ1-2; 10 nucleotides agree with TRBD1. This CDR3 has 16 residues. V was clipped by 5 bases and J by 3 bases; unmatched bases: 9. CDR1 and CDR2 from the germline V gene are SGHTA and FQGNSA. Here the CDR3 reads CASSRPSGTGDYGYTF. The DNA for the CDR3 is TGTGCCAGCAGCCGACCTTCCGGGACAGGGGACTATGGCTACACCTTC.

This clonotype was seen a handful of times. This chain uses TRBV7-3 with TRBJ1-2; possibly TRBD1 for D (5 bases). The V and J ends lost 3 bases and 1 base respectively, with 9 bases between them. The CDR3 extends over 14 amino acids. Germline CDR1 reads SGHTA; CDR2 reads FQGTGA. The CDR3 DNA sequence: TGTGCCAGCAGCTTGTACGACAGTAACTATGGCTACACCTTC. It is translated as CASSLYDSNYGYTF.

This clonotype appeared a single time. The chain combines TRBV20-1 with TRBJ1-2; D gene uncertain. V gave up 0 bases and J gave up 5 bases, with 16 bases separating them. From germline, CDR1 is DFQATT and CDR2 SNEGSKA (reference sequence). The CDR3 runs 15 residues. The CDR3 sequence: CSARDTKDGLYGYTF. In DNA form, the CDR3 reads TGCAGTGCTAGAGATACGAAGGACGGTTTATATGGCTACACCTTC.

This clonotype has at least ten counts. The chain has TRBV11-2 and TRBJ2-1; 8 bases line up with TRBD2. Germline CDR1 is SGHAT and CDR2 is FQNNGV. With V trimmed by 11 bases and J by 3 bases, 3 bases remained unmatched. This CDR3 is built from 12 residues. In DNA, the CDR3 is TGTGCCCTGGCGGGGGGCTACAATGAGCAGTTCTTC. This translates into CALAGGYNEQFF.

This clonotype was seen just once. Mismatch with germline at one junction end may stem from a read error. The chain joins TRBV7-7 to TRBJ2-7; tentative D call: TRBD2 (7 bases). Germline V gene data show CDR1 as SSHAT and CDR2 as FNYEAQ (reference sequence). There are 13 residues in the CDR3. CDR3 nucleotides: TGCGCCAGCAGTGAGTACGGGGGGCAGGAGCAGTACTTC. It yields the protein CASSEYGGQEQYF. The full variable domain, with the rest looked up from reference TRBV7-7 and TRBJ2-7, is GAGVSQSPRYKVTKRGQDVTLRCDPISSHATLYWYQQALGQGPEFLTYFNYEAQPDKSGLPSDRFSAERPEGSISTLTIQRTEQRDSAMYRCASSEYGGQEQYFGPGTRLTVT.

This clonotype was found a few times. V is TRBV29-1 and J is TRBJ1-6, with D perhaps matching TRBD1 (5 bases). This CDR3 spans 15 amino acids. Trimming took off 3 bases at V and 8 bases at J, with 17 bases between the two ends. Germline V gene sequence: CDR1 SQVTM, CDR2 ANQGSEA. The CDR3 nucleotides read TGCAGCGTTGATTGGATTACAGGCTACCATTCACCCCTCCACTTT. Translated, it gives CSVDWITGYHSPLHF.

This clonotype has at least ten counts. The rearrangement joins TRBV11-2 to TRBJ2-7, with D unclear. V shed 0 bases and J shed 5 bases, with 8 bases lying between them. The CDR3 is 13 residues long. In germline, CDR1 is SGHAT, CDR2 FQNNGV. CDR3 protein: CASSLEQMDEQYF. CDR3 DNA: TGTGCCAGCAGCTTAGAACAAATGGACGAGCAGTACTTC.

On this clonotype: One end of the junction is discordant with germline, which a read error may explain. The V gene is TRBV20-1, the J gene TRBJ2-2; D may be TRBD1 (6 bases). The CDR3 totals 14 residues. Germline V gene lookup returns CDR1 DFQATT and CDR2 SNEGSKA (reference sequence). The CDR3 DNA follows: TGCAGGGCTAGAACAGGGCGGAACACCGGGGAGCTGTTTTTT. This encodes CRARTGRNTGELFF.

This clonotype was recorded many times. This chain joins TRBV19 and TRBJ2-7; no reliable D call. Germline CDR1 reads LNHDA; CDR2 reads SQIVND (reference sequence). CDR3 size: 12 residues. V was pared by 10 bases and J by 2 bases, with 12 bases between. CDR3 loop: CATDDGAYEQYF. The CDR3 nucleotides read TGTGCCACCGACGACGGAGCCTACGAGCAGTACTTC.

In its sample, this clonotype was seen a few times. V and J are TRBV12-3 or TRBV12-4 and TRBJ2-1; 10 bases are shared with TRBD2. After removal of 3 bases from V and 8 bases from J, the junction contained 10 bases not matched to a gene. This CDR3 comprises 16 residues. CDR3 sequence (DNA): TGTGCCAGCAGTTTCAGCGGGGGGGCCGGGTTGGATGAGCAGTTCTTC. Encoded protein: CASSFSGGAGLDEQFF.

With regard to this clonotype: The conserved closing phenylalanine or tryptophan is absent in this CDR3, likely reflecting a read error. V usage is TRBV9 and J usage is TRBJ2-7; 8 bases map to TRBD2. V was clipped by 2 bases and J by 4 bases; unmatched bases: 11. Per the germline V gene, CDR1 is SGDLS and CDR2 is YYNGEE. The CDR3 loop spans 16 amino acids. In DNA, the CDR3 is TGTGCCAGCAGCGTCGAATCGACTAGCGTTGGTTACGAGCAGTACCTC. This codes for CASSVESTSVGYEQYL.

This chain links TRBV10-3 with TRBJ2-3; D is uncertain. This CDR3 is 13 amino acids long. V was trimmed by 0 bases and J by 5 bases, leaving 6 bases between them. CDR1 is ENHRY and CDR2 is SYGVKD in the germline V gene. CDR3 loop: CAISESEIDTQYF. DNA of the CDR3: TGTGCCATCAGTGAGTCGGAGATAGATACGCAGTATTTT.

Details on this clonotype: A junction boundary mismatches the germline segment, possibly from a read error. The chain joins TRBV10-3 to TRBJ2-3, with 11 bases matching TRBD1. This CDR3 has 15 amino acids. Germline CDR1 reads ENHRY; CDR2 reads SYGVKD. CDR3 DNA: TGTGCCAGCAGTGACGGGACAGGGGGTTTCAGTGAGCAGTATTTT. This sequence encodes CASSDGTGGFSEQYF.

This chain joins TRBV15 and TRBJ1-4; D possibly corresponds to TRBD1 (6 bases). Per the germline V gene, CDR1 is LNHNV and CDR2 is YYDKDF (reference sequence). The length of the CDR3 is 17 residues. V was cut by 0 bases and J by 4 bases, with 15 bases left in between. CDR3 DNA sequence: TGTGCCACCAGCAGAGAATTGGGGGCGGGGGATAATGAAAAACTGTTTTTT. Translation: CATSRELGAGDNEKLFF. The full variable domain, its missing parts supplied by reference TRBV15 and TRBJ1-4, is DAMVIQNPRYQVTQFGKPVTLSCSQTLNHNVMYWYQQKSSQAPKLLFHYYDKDFNNEADTPDNFQSRRPNTSFCFLDIRSPGLGDTAMYLCATSRELGAGDNEKLFFGSGTQLSVL.

This clonotype was counted once. At one boundary the junction diverges from the germline segment, which might be a read error. The chain uses TRBV7-3 and TRBJ1-2; D gene uncertain. The germline V gene encodes CDR1 SGHTA and CDR2 FQGTGA. The length of the CDR3 is 14 residues. The CDR3: CASSQDRSVGGYTF. As DNA, the CDR3 is TGCGCCAGCAGCCAAGATAGGTCAGTGGGAGGCTACACCTTC.

This clonotype turned up a few times. The CDR3 loop is CASLRGRGGYTF. The CDR3 coding sequence is TGTGCCAGTCTGCGGGGGCGAGGTGGCTACACCTTC. The J gene is TRBJ1-2, the V gene TRBV28, with D possibly matching TRBD1 (6 bases). Trimming removed 9 bases at V and 7 bases at J, with 15 bases between. The CDR3 loop spans 12 amino acids. Germline CDR1 reads MDHEN; CDR2 reads SYDVKM.

The J gene is TRBJ1-6, the V gene TRBV9; D is unresolved. There are 14 residues in the CDR3. Per the germline V gene, CDR1 is SGDLS and CDR2 is YYNGEE. Trimming cost V 0 bases and J 3 bases, with 4 bases left between them. In nucleotides, the CDR3 is TGTGCCAGCAGCGTAGAAGGCTATAATTCACCCCTCCACTTT. As protein: CASSVEGYNSPLHF. The full variable domain, completed using reference TRBV9 and TRBJ1-6, is DSGVTQTPKHLITATGQRVTLRCSPRSGDLSVYWYQQSLDQGLQFLIQYYNGEERAKGNILERFSAQQFPDLHSELNLSSLELGDSALYFCASSVEGYNSPLHFGNGTRLTVT.

For this clonotype: This may arise from a read error, as a much more abundant clone is one base away. The V and J genes are TRBV20-1 and TRBJ2-7; tentatively, D is TRBD2 (5 bases). Germline V gene sequence: CDR1 DFQATT, CDR2 SNEGSKA (reference sequence). There are 12 residues in the CDR3. The CDR3 is CSARLGEYGQYF. The CDR3 DNA is TGCAGTGCTAGATTGGGAGAATACGGGCAGTACTTC.

This clonotype occurred many times. The chain employs TRBV29-1 and TRBJ1-1; D is uncertain. The germline V gene encodes CDR1 SQVTM and CDR2 ANQGSEA. This CDR3 spans 11 amino acids. Trimming cost V 7 bases and J 1 base, with 7 bases left between them. This CDR3 is CSANKNTEAFF. The CDR3 DNA reads as TGCAGCGCTAACAAGAACACTGAAGCTTTCTTT.

This clonotype was found many times. The V call is TRBV5-4, the J call TRBJ1-6, with unresolved D. From germline, CDR1 is SGHNT and CDR2 YYREEE (reference sequence). This CDR3 contains 15 residues. V gave up 4 bases and J gave up 4 bases, with 12 bases separating them. This CDR3 reads CASSDQRVYNSPLHF. CDR3 bases: TGTGCCAGCAGCGACCAACGAGTTTATAATTCACCCCTCCACTTT.

Ten or more counts support this clonotype. The V gene is TRBV4-3, the J gene TRBJ2-3, with 8 bases aligning to TRBD2. CDR1 and CDR2 from the germline V gene are LGHNA and YSLEER. V shed 0 bases and J 2 bases; nucleotides not matched to a gene: 1. This CDR3 spans 15 amino acids. CDR3 sequence (DNA): TGCGCCAGCAGCCAAGACGGGGGGGCCACAGATACGCAGTATTTT. This encodes CASSQDGGATDTQYF.

This clonotype was detected ten times or more. A read error may account for a junction end that differs from germline. J is TRBJ1-1 and V is TRBV5-6; tentative D call: TRBD1 (5 bases). The germline V gene has CDR1 SGHDT and CDR2 YYEEEE. The CDR3 sequence is 14 residues long. The CDR3 coding sequence is TGTGCCAGCAACTTGGGGGGGAAAAAGACTGAAGCTTTCTTT. Amino acids: CASNLGGKKTEAFF.

The chain employs TRBV9 and TRBJ1-2; no definite D call. The CDR3 length is 11 residues. Germline V gives CDR1 SGDLS, CDR2 YYNGEE. Trimming stripped 0 bases from V and 8 bases from J, with 5 bases between. CDR3 nucleotides: TGTGCCAGCAGCGTAGGCCAAGGCTACACCTTC. It codes for CASSVGQGYTF. Filled out from reference TRBV9 and TRBJ1-2, the complete variable domain reads DSGVTQTPKHLITATGQRVTLRCSPRSGDLSVYWYQQSLDQGLQFLIQYYNGEERAKGNILERFSAQQFPDLHSELNLSSLELGDSALYFCASSVGQGYTFGSGTRLTVV.

The chain couples TRBV6-6 to TRBJ2-1; no clear D gene. CDR1 and CDR2 (germline): MNHNY, SVGAGI (reference sequence). CDR3 length: 15 residues. The germline V and J ends were trimmed by 2 bases and 2 bases, with 10 bases remaining between them. The CDR3 protein is CASSYGLPPYNEQFF. Here the CDR3 DNA reads TGTGCCAGCAGTTACGGCCTCCCCCCCTACAATGAGCAGTTCTTC.

V is TRBV28 and J is TRBJ1-5; 7 bases are shared with TRBD1. With V trimmed by 5 bases and J by 7 bases, 8 bases remained unmatched. The CDR3 contains 14 residues. Germline CDR1 MDHEN, CDR2 SYDVKM. This chain's CDR3 is CASSLQGIWQPQHF. CDR3 in DNA: TGTGCCAGCAGTCTACAGGGGATTTGGCAGCCCCAGCATTTT.

V is TRBV6-4 and J is TRBJ2-2, with 14 positions matching TRBD2. From germline, CDR1 is MRHNA and CDR2 SNTAGT. The CDR3 is made up of 18 amino acids. The V gene end was trimmed by 3 bases and the J gene end by 3 bases; junction bases not matched to a gene: 6. CDR3 in DNA: TGTGCCAGCAGTGAGCAAGGGACTAGCGGGAGATACACCGGGGAGCTGTTTTTT. It yields the protein CASSEQGTSGRYTGELFF.

This chain connects TRBV2 to TRBJ1-5; 8 bases fit TRBD1. The CDR3 extends over 12 amino acids. Per germline, CDR1 SNHLY and CDR2 FYNNEI. V gave up 6 bases and J gave up 8 bases; unmatched junction bases: 3. The CDR3 DNA reads as TGTGCCAGCAGCTGGACAGGGAAGCCCCAGCATTTT. This translates into CASSWTGKPQHF. The full variable domain, in which reference TRBV2 and TRBJ1-5 provide the parts outside the CDR3, is EPEVTQTPSHQVTQMGQEVILRCVPISNHLYFYWYRQILGQKVEFLVSFYNNEISEKSEIFDDQFSVERPDGSNFTLKIRSTKLEDSAMYFCASSWTGKPQHFGDGTRLSIL.

Comment on this clonotype: Since a much larger clone is just one base distant, this may be a read error. This CDR3 fails to terminate in the conserved phenylalanine or tryptophan, so it likely reflects a read error. This chain joins TRBV27 and TRBJ1-4, with 8 bases lining up with TRBD1. Trimming at V came to 6 bases and at J to 7 bases, leaving 10 bases not matched to a gene. Germline V gene sequence: CDR1 MNHEY, CDR2 SMNVEV (reference sequence). The CDR3 runs to 15 residues. The DNA of the CDR3 is TGTGCCAGCAGCTACAACGACAGGGGTCGTGAAAAACTGTTTTAT. It yields the protein CASSYNDRGREKLFY.

The genes are TRBV9 and TRBJ2-5; D not certain. CDR3 size: 14 residues. Germline V gene data show CDR1 as SGDLS and CDR2 as YYNGEE. Deletions cut 0 bases from V and 5 bases from J, with 11 bases between. The CDR3 coding sequence is TGTGCCAGCAGCGTAGGCGAGTATCGGGAGACCCAGTACTTC. Its protein product is CASSVGEYRETQYF.

The chain combines TRBV29-1 with TRBJ1-2; the match to TRBD1 covers 9 bases. CDR3 size: 14 residues. The germline CDR1 and CDR2 sequences are SQVTM and ANQGSEA. V was clipped by 6 bases and J by 2 bases; unmatched bases: 7. The CDR3 nucleotides read TGCAGCGTCGTAGGACAGGGGTCGAACTATGGCTACACCTTC. Amino acids: CSVVGQGSNYGYTF.

This sequence joins TRBV24-1 and TRBJ2-3; 10 positions agree with TRBD2. The junction had 11 bases not matched to a gene; V was cut back by 1 base and J by 11 bases. This CDR3 is built from 16 residues. CDR1 and CDR2 from the germline V gene are KGHDR and SFDVKD. Here the CDR3 DNA reads TGTGCCACCAGTGATTTAGCGGGAGGGCAATTGAATGAGCAGTATTTT. This encodes CATSDLAGGQLNEQYF.

In its sample, this clonotype was seen many times. The chain employs TRBV20-1 and TRBJ1-4; D call uncertain. Germline CDR1 is DFQATT and CDR2 is SNEGSKA (reference sequence). The CDR3 sequence is 14 residues long. The V gene lost 1 base and the J gene lost 4 bases, with 10 bases spanning the gap. In DNA form, the CDR3 reads TGCAGTGCTAGAGCTGGCCTCCTTAATGAAAAACTGTTTTTT. Translation: CSARAGLLNEKLFF.